These T cell receptor beta chains were read from a single sample in a study of Ad26.COV2.S vaccination and SARS-CoV-2 variants. The assay was immunoSEQ multiplex PCR, and TCRdb's table has in-frame clones only and misses some. This table holds over 450,000 clones, around 89% found once. The specimen comprised peripheral blood, sampled in a trial of Ad26.COV2.S vaccine versus placebo. The receptor set was obtained from a person between 18 and 59 years old who received the Ad26.COV2.S COVID-19 vaccine or a placebo. CDR3s include the opening cysteine and the closing phenylalanine or tryptophan. The order of the fields is V gene, J gene, clone size, D gene, CDR3 DNA, CDR3 protein. D genes are given only for firm matches. Where a row states a size, it is once, few, many or the class of an expanded clone; other rows omit it.

V gene: TRBV28
J gene: TRBJ2-3
clone size: -
D gene: -
CDR3 DNA: TGTGCCAGCAGGGTTGGAGGGAGGTCGGATACGCAGTATTTT
CDR3 protein: CASRVGGRSDTQYF

V gene: TRBV19
J gene: TRBJ2-1
clone size: -
D gene: -
CDR3 DNA: TGTGCCAGCTCGGGGTGGGGCCCCTACAATGAGCAGTTCTTC
CDR3 protein: CASSGWGPYNEQFF

V gene: TRBV19
J gene: TRBJ2-5
clone size: -
D gene: -
CDR3 DNA: TGTGCCAGTAGTATACGGGTTAGGGTACAAGAGACCCAGTACTTC
CDR3 protein: CASSIRVRVQETQYF

V gene: TRBV29-1
J gene: TRBJ2-1
clone size: -
D gene: -
CDR3 DNA: TGCAGCGTTGCGAGCGGGACAGCTTACAATGAGCAGTTCTTC
CDR3 protein: CSVASGTAYNEQFF

V gene: TRBV5-8
J gene: TRBJ2-1
clone size: -
D gene: -
CDR3 DNA: TGTGCCAGCAGCTTGATGTTGGCGCAGTTCTTC
CDR3 protein: CASSLMLAQFF

V gene: TRBV5-4
J gene: TRBJ1-2
clone size: few
D gene: TRBD1
CDR3 DNA: TGTGCCAGCAGCGGCGGAGGCAAGATCGACAGGGACTATGGCTACACCTTC
CDR3 protein: CASSGGGKIDRDYGYTF

V gene: TRBV5-8
J gene: TRBJ2-3
clone size: once
D gene: -
CDR3 DNA: TGTGCCAGCAGCTTGGCTCGAAAGTTCCCCAGCACAGATACGCAGTATTTT
CDR3 protein: CASSLARKFPSTDTQYF

V gene: TRBV18
J gene: TRBJ1-2
clone size: -
D gene: TRBD1
CDR3 DNA: TGTGCCAGCTCACCGGGACAGGAAAACTATGGCTACACCTTC
CDR3 protein: CASSPGQENYGYTF

V gene: TRBV19
J gene: TRBJ1-1
clone size: few
D gene: TRBD1
CDR3 DNA: TGTGCCAGTAGTATTTATCAGGGGGACACTGAAGCTTTCTTT
CDR3 protein: CASSIYQGDTEAFF

V gene: TRBV5-1
J gene: TRBJ1-1
clone size: few
D gene: -
CDR3 DNA: TGCGCCAGCAGCTGGGGGAACACTGAAGCTTTCTTT
CDR3 protein: CASSWGNTEAFF

V gene: TRBV9
J gene: TRBJ2-3
clone size: -
D gene: TRBD2
CDR3 DNA: TGTGCCAGCAGCGAGCACCTCGGACTAGCGGAACCCACAGATACGCAGTATTTT
CDR3 protein: CASSEHLGLAEPTDTQYF

V gene: TRBV19
J gene: TRBJ1-1
clone size: -
D gene: TRBD1
CDR3 DNA: TGTGCCAGTAGTATACGGGGACAGGGTTTCGTGAACACTGAAGCTTTCTTT
CDR3 protein: CASSIRGQGFVNTEAFF

V gene: TRBV3-1/TRBV3-2
J gene: TRBJ2-4
clone size: -
D gene: -
CDR3 DNA: TGTGCCAGCAGCCAAACTATAGCCAAAAACATTCAGTACTTC
CDR3 protein: CASSQTIAKNIQYF

V gene: TRBV7-9
J gene: TRBJ1-3
clone size: -
D gene: -
CDR3 DNA: TGTGCCAGCAGCTTGGGGACGGGTGGAAACACCATATATTTT
CDR3 protein: CASSLGTGGNTIYF

V gene: TRBV10-2
J gene: TRBJ2-3
clone size: -
D gene: -
CDR3 DNA: TGCGCCAGCAGTAGCGATACGCAGTATTTT
CDR3 protein: CASSSDTQYF

V gene: TRBV30
J gene: TRBJ2-5
clone size: once
D gene: TRBD1
CDR3 DNA: TGTGCCTGGACCCGCTCCGGGACAGGGAGGGAGACCCAGTACTTC
CDR3 protein: CAWTRSGTGRETQYF

V gene: TRBV7-2
J gene: TRBJ1-2
clone size: -
D gene: -
CDR3 DNA: TGTGCCAGCAGCTCAAACCCCTATGGCTACACCTTC
CDR3 protein: CASSSNPYGYTF

V gene: TRBV4-1
J gene: TRBJ2-1
clone size: -
D gene: -
CDR3 DNA: TGCGCCAGCAGCCAAGGATTTACCATCAATGAGCAGTTCTTC
CDR3 protein: CASSQGFTINEQFF

V gene: TRBV15
J gene: TRBJ2-3
clone size: -
D gene: -
CDR3 DNA: TGTGCCACCAGCAGGAAGATTCGGGCCCTCACTCCTACAGATACGCAGTATTTT
CDR3 protein: CATSRKIRALTPTDTQYF

V gene: TRBV6-2/TRBV6-3
J gene: TRBJ2-5
clone size: -
D gene: TRBD2
CDR3 DNA: TGTGCCAGCAGCCCCGCCGGAGCGGGGGTTGAGGAGACCCAGTACTTC
CDR3 protein: CASSPAGAGVEETQYF